The 5 T cell receptor beta chains below were found in one sample sequenced in a study of blood T cells in healthy people across ages. A J-beta primer mix and a sample-barcoded 5' primer were used in a second PCR of roughly 7 to 12 cycles. TCRdb processed the 5' RACE reads anew with MiXCR; each CDR3 protein has one entry. Counted here are 600,000 to 900,000 distinct CDR3 sequences, roughly 24% occurring once; the ten biggest clones make up approximately 2.9%. These data also formed part of another study, on T cells of mothers and their children.

The sample was blood. All receptors derive from a boy aged 5-17 years in good health.

This clonotype showed up just a few times. V gene TRBV5-4 combines with J gene TRBJ1-2; 7 positions agree with TRBD1. This CDR3 spans 11 amino acids. With 2 bases clipped from V and 10 bases from J, the junction kept 2 bases outside the gene matches. Per the germline V gene, CDR1 is SGHNT and CDR2 is YYREEE (reference sequence). CDR3 region: CASSFGQDYTF. In nucleotides, the CDR3 is TGTGCCAGCAGCTTTGGACAGGACTACACCTTC.

This clonotype came up a few times. The junction does not match germline at one end; this may be a read error. This chain connects TRBV7-7 to TRBJ2-1; D call uncertain. Looked up from germline, CDR1 is SSHAT and CDR2 is FNYEAQ (reference sequence). The CDR3 loop spans 13 amino acids. The DNA for the CDR3 is TGTGCTAGCAGTCGCACGGTTGGCAATGAGCAGTTCTTC. Protein: CASSRTVGNEQFF.

This clonotype was seen only a few times. The rearrangement joins TRBV20-1 to TRBJ1-1, with TRBD1 matching over 9 bases. CDR1 and CDR2 (germline): DFQATT, SNEGSKA (reference sequence). The CDR3 runs to 14 residues. CDR3 nucleotides: TGCACCCCGAGCGGACAGGGGATTACTACCGGAGCTTTCTTT. Translation gives CTPSGQGITTGAFF.

This clonotype was counted a few times. The chain uses TRBV9 and TRBJ1-3, with a tentative D call TRBD1 (5 bases). V gave up 0 bases and J gave up 2 bases, with 9 bases separating them. CDR1 and CDR2 (germline): SGDLS, YYNGEE. This CDR3 contains 15 residues. The CDR3 bases are TGTGCCAGCAGCGTAGGAGGGGTTACTGGAAACACCATATATTTT. It specifies CASSVGGVTGNTIYF.

V usage is TRBV12-3 or TRBV12-4 and J usage is TRBJ1-4; 10 bases align to TRBD1. V lost 5 bases and J lost 6; bases outside the gene matches: 9. The CDR3 extends over 16 amino acids. CDR3 loop: CASSRDRGRLDEKLFF. DNA for the CDR3: TGTGCCAGCAGTCGAGACAGGGGGCGGCTTGATGAAAAACTGTTTTTT.